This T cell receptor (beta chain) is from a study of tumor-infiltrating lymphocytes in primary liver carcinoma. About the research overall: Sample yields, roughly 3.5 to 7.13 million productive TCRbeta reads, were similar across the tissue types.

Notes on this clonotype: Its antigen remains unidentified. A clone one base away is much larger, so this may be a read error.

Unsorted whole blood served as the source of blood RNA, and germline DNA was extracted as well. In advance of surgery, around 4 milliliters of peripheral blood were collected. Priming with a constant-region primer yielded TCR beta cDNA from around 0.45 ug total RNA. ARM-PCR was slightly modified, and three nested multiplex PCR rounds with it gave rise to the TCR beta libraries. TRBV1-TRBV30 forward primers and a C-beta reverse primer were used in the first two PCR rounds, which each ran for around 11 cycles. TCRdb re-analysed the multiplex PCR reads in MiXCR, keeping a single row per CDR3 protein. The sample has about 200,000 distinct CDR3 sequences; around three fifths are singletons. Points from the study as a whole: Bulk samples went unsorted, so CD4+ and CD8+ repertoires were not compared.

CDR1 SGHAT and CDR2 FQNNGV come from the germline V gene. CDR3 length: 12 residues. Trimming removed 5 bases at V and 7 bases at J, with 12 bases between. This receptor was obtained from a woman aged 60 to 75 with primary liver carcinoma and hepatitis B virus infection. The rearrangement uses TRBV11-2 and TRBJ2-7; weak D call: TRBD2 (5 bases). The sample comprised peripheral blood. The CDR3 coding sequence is TGTGCCAGCAGCAGGGAGAACGGGGAGCAGTACTTC. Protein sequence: CASSRENGEQYF.